The present T cell receptor beta chain was sequenced within a study of blood T cells in healthy people across ages. The CDR3 is made up of 17 amino acids. V gave up 2 bases and J gave up 5 bases; unmatched junction bases: 13. Germline V CDR1 and CDR2: SEHNR, FQNEAQ (reference sequence). Then a second PCR, running about 6 to 12 cycles, was carried out with a sample-barcoded 5' primer and a J-beta primer mix. MiXCR, applied by TCRdb to the 5' RACE reads, yields one record per CDR3 protein. This sample has fewer than 700,000 distinct CDR3 sequences, with around 38% found just once. Sequenced input: blood. The receptor was derived from an elderly man in good health. The chain is built from TRBV7-9 and TRBJ2-7; TRBD1 matches at 9 bases. The CDR3 DNA reads TGTGCCAGCAGCTTAAATTTGGCGACAGGGGGTGTCGACGAGCAGTACTTC. Translated, it gives CASSLNLATGGVDEQYF.